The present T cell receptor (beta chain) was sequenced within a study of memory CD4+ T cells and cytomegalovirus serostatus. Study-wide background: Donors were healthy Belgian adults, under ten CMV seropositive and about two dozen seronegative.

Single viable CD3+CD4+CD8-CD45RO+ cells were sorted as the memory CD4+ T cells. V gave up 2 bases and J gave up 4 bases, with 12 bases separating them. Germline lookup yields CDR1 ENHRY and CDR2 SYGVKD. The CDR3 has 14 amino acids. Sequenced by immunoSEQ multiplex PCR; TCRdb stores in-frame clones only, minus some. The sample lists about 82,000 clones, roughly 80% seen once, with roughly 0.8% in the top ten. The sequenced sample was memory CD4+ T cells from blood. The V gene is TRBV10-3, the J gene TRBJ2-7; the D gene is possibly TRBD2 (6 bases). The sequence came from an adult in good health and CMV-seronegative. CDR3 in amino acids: CAISERRDDYEQYF. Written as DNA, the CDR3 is TGTGCCATCAGTGAGCGGAGGGACGATTACGAGCAGTACTTC.